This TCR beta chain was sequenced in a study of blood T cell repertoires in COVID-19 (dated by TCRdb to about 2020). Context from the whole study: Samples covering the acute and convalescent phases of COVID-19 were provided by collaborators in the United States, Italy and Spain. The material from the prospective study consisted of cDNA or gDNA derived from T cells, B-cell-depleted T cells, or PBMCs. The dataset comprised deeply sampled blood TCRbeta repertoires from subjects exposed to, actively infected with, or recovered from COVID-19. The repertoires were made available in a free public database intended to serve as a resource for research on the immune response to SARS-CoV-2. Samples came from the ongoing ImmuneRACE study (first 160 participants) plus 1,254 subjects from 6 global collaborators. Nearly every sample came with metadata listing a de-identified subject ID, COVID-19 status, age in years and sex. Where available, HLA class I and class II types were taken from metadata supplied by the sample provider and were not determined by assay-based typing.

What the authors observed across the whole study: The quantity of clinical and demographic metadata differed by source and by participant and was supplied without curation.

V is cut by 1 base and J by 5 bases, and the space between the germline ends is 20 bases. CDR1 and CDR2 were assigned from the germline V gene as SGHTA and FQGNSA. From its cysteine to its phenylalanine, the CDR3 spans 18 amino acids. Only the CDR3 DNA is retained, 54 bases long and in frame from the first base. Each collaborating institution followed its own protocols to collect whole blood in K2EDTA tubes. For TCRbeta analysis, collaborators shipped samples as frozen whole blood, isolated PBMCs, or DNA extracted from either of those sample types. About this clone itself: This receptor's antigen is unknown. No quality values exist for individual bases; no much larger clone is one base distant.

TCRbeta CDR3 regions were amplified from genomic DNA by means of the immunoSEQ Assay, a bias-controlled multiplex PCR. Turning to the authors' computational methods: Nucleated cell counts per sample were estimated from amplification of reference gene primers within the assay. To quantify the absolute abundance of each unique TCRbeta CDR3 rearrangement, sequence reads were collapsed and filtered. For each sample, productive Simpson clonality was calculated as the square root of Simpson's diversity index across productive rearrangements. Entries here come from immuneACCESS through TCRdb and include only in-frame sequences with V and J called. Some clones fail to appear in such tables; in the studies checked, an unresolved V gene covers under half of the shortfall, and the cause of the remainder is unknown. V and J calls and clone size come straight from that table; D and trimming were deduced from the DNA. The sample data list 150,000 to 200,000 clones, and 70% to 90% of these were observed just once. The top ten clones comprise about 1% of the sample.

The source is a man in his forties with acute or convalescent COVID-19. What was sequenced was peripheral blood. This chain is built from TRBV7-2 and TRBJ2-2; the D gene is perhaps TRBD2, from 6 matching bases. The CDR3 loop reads CASSLGVGLAYLTGELFF. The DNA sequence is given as TGTGCCAGCAGCTTAGGAGTCGGGCTAGCGTATTTGACCGGGGAGCTGTTTTTT.